One and the same sample provided the 9 T cell receptor beta chains below, sequenced in a study of blood T cell repertoires in COVID-19. Repertoires were generated with immunoSEQ multiplex PCR, while TCRdb's copy carries only in-frame clones and drops some. The data contain tens of thousands of clones, about 80% of them singletons. What was sequenced was peripheral blood. The receptors were sampled from a woman of 80 years or more with acute or convalescent COVID-19.

V is TRBV30 and J is TRBJ2-3; TRBD1 matches 10 bases. V lost 6 bases to trimming and J lost 3 bases; unmatched junction nucleotides: 3. Germline CDR1 GTSNPN, CDR2 SVGIG (reference sequence). The CDR3 runs 13 residues. The CDR3 DNA reads as TGTGCCTGTAGACAGGGGGCAACAGATACGCAGTATTTT. This gives the protein CACRQGATDTQYF.

The chain combines TRBV11-2 with TRBJ2-5; D is uncertain. The CDR3 sequence is 14 residues long. Germline V gene data show CDR1 as SGHAT and CDR2 as FQNNGV. Trimming pared 3 bases from V and 8 bases from J, leaving 16 bases between. The CDR3 loop is CASSLGSTLSTQYF. The CDR3 DNA follows: TGTGCCAGCAGCTTGGGCTCCACACTTAGTACCCAGTACTTC. Complete variable domain (other parts from reference TRBV11-2 and TRBJ2-5): EAGVAQSPRYKIIEKRQSVAFWCNPISGHATLYWYQQILGQGPKLLIQFQNNGVVDDSQLPKDRFSAERLKGVDSTLKIQPAKLEDSAVYLCASSLGSTLSTQYFGPGTRLLVL.

This sequence joins TRBV28 and TRBJ2-7, with D unresolved. CDR1 is MDHEN, CDR2 SYDVKM, per germline. With 2 bases removed from V and 6 bases from J, the gap between germline ends came to 8 bases. CDR3 size: 12 residues. CDR3 nucleotide sequence: TGTGCCAGCAGTTTACCCAGAGGCGAGCAGTACTTC. It translates to CASSLPRGEQYF.

The rearrangement joins TRBV5-1 to TRBJ2-1; 11 nucleotides agree with TRBD2. The CDR3 extends over 15 amino acids. CDR1 and CDR2 from the germline V gene are SGHRS and YFSETQ. V was pared by 4 bases and J by 7 bases, with 7 bases of the junction left unmatched. The CDR3 DNA reads as TGCGCCAGCAGCGTACTAGCGGGAGCGGGGAATGAGCAGTTCTTC. Translation: CASSVLAGAGNEQFF.

This clone was picked up many times. The chain couples TRBV21-1 to TRBJ1-4; the table's D call of TRBD1 was not tested on the DNA. TRBV21-1 is assigned pseudogene status. The length of the CDR3 is 15 residues. The DNA of the CDR3 is TGTGCCAGCAGCAAACTGACAGGGGTTAATGAAAAACTGTTTTTT. Amino acid sequence: CASSKLTGVNEKLFF.

This clone was found a few times. The chain joins TRBV19 to TRBJ1-6; D may be TRBD1 (6 bases). The V and J ends lost 7 bases and 6 bases respectively, with 13 bases between them. The CDR3 spans 14 residues. Germline lookup yields CDR1 LNHDA and CDR2 SQIVND (reference sequence). The DNA of the CDR3 is TGTGCCAGTACCCGATTACAGGGTAATTCACCCCTCCACTTT. Translated, it gives CASTRLQGNSPLHF.

The chain is built from TRBV27 and TRBJ1-4; D is perhaps TRBD1 (6 bases). The CDR3 consists of 15 residues. In germline, CDR1 is MNHEY, CDR2 SMNVEV (reference sequence). Trimming stripped 6 bases from V and 6 bases from J, with 17 bases between. Here the CDR3 DNA reads TGTGCCAGCAGGCTACAGGGAAGTGAAGATGAAAAACTGTTTTTT. This translates into CASRLQGSEDEKLFF. The full variable domain, rest sourced from reference TRBV27 and TRBJ1-4, is EAQVTQNPRYLITVTGKKLTVTCSQNMNHEYMSWYRQDPGLGLRQIYYSMNVEVTDKGDVPEGYKVSRKEKRNFPLILESPSPNQTSLYFCASRLQGSEDEKLFFGSGTQLSVL.

This clone was seen a handful of times. CDR3 DNA: TGTGCCAGTAGTATATGGACAGGGGGAGGGTCCTACGAGCAGTACTTC. Its translation is CASSIWTGGGSYEQYF. The chain combines TRBV19 with TRBJ2-7, with TRBD1 identical over 10 bases. CDR1 is LNHDA and CDR2 is SQIVND in the germline V gene (reference sequence). V lost 2 bases and J lost 1; bases outside the gene matches: 5. This CDR3 is 16 amino acids long.

Worth noting for this clone: At one end the junction does not follow the germline gene, possibly because of a read error. The rearrangement joins TRBV20-1 to TRBJ2-3; D is ambiguous. The CDR3 contains 10 residues. Germline V gives CDR1 DFQATT, CDR2 SNEGSKA (reference sequence). The DNA of the CDR3 is TGCACTGCTAGGAGAGATACGCAGTATTTT. Translating it yields CTARRDTQYF.